This T cell receptor beta chain was identified during a study of OX40 agonist ivuxolimab in advanced cancers. Study information: A mean age of about 56 years, range about 20 to 79, was recorded, and roughly 80% were male. Study-level results: Certain nonresponders additionally had low normalized T-cell clonal expansion. Determination of antigen specificity was not performed for the expanded peripheral T cells.

Data came from immunoSEQ multiplex PCR; TCRdb stores just in-frame clones and leaves some out. The sample lists 65,000 to 90,000 clones; around 84% were seen once. To note about this clone: What it recognizes is unknown.

Germline V gene lookup returns CDR1 WNHNN and CDR2 SYGVQD (reference sequence). The germline V and J ends were trimmed by 6 bases and 3 bases, with 11 bases remaining between them. CDR3 size: 13 residues. The J gene is TRBJ1-1, the V gene TRBV10-1; D is unclear. The source was CD4+ or CD8+ T cells sorted from blood, collected in a trial of the OX40 agonist ivuxolimab. This TCR came from an adult with an advanced solid tumor such as melanoma, head and neck, liver or kidney cancer. This chain's CDR3 is CASREGPYTEAFF. CDR3 in DNA: TGCGCCAGCAGAGAAGGGCCATACACTGAAGCTTTCTTT.